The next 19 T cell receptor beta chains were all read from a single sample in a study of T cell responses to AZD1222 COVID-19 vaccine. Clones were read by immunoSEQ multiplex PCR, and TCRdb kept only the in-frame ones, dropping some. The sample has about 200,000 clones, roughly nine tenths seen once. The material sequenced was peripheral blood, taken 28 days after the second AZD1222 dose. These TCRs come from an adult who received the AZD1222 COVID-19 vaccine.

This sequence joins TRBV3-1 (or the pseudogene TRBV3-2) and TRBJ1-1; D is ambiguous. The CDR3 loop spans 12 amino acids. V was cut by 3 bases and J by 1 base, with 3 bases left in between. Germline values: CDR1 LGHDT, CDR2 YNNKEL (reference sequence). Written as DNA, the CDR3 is TGTGCCAGCAGCCAGGCGAACACTGAAGCTTTCTTT. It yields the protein CASSQANTEAFF.

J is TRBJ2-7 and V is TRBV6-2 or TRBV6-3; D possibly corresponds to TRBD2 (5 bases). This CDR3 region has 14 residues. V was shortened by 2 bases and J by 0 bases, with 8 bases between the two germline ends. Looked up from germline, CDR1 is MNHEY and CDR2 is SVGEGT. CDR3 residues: CASSYKGLSYEQYF. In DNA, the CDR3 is TGTGCCAGCAGTTACAAAGGACTCTCCTACGAGCAGTACTTC.

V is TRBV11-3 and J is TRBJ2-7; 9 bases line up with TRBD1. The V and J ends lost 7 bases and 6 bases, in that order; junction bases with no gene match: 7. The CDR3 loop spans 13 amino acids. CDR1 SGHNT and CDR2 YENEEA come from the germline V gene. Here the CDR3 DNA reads TGTGCCAGCACGGACAGGGGCCCCCTCGAGCAGTACTTC. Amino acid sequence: CASTDRGPLEQYF.

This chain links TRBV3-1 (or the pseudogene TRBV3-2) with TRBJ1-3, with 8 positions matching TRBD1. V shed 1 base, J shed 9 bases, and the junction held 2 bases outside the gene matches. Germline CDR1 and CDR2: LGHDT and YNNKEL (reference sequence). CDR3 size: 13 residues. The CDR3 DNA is TGTGCCAGCAGCCAAGGGACAGGGTTCACCATATATTTT. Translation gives CASSQGTGFTIYF.

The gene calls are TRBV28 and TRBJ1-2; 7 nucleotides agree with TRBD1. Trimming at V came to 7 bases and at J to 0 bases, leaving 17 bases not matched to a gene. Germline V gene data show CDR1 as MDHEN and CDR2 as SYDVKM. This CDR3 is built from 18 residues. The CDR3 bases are TGTGCCAGCACCCCACTTTTGGGCAGGGGGGGTTCTAACTATGGCTACACCTTC. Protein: CASTPLLGRGGSNYGYTF.

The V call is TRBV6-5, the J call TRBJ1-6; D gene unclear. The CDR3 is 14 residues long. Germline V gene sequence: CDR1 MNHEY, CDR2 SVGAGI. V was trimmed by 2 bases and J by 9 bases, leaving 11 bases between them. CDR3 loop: CASSYGQILSPLHF. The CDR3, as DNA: TGTGCCAGCAGTTACGGGCAGATTCTTTCACCCCTCCACTTT.

CDR3 DNA sequence: TGTGCCAGTAGTGCGAGGGGAGACAGGGTCAACTATGGCTACACCTTC. Translation gives CASSARGDRVNYGYTF. J is TRBJ1-2 and V is TRBV19, with TRBD1 matching over 7 bases. J lost 2 bases, V lost 5 bases, and 11 bases had no gene match. This CDR3 contains 16 residues. CDR1 and CDR2 (germline): LNHDA, SQIVND (reference sequence).

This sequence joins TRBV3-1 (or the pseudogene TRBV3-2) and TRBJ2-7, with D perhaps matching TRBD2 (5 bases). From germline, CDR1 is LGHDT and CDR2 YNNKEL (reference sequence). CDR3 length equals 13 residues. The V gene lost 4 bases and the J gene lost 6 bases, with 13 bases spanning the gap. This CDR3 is CASSPGQAGEQYF. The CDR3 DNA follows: TGTGCCAGCAGCCCCGGTCAGGCGGGCGAGCAGTACTTC.

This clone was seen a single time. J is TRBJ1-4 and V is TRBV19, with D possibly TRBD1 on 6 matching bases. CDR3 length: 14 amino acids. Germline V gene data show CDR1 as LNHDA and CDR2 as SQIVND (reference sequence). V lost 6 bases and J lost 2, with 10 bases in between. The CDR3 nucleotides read TGTGCCAGTAGCATTGGGGGCACTAATGAAAAACTGTTTTTT. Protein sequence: CASSIGGTNEKLFF.

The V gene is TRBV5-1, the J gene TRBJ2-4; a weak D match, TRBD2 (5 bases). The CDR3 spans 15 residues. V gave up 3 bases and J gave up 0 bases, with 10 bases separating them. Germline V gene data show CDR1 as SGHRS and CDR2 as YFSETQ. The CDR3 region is CASSWGDLAKNIQYF. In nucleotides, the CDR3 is TGCGCCAGCAGCTGGGGAGATCTAGCCAAAAACATTCAGTACTTC.

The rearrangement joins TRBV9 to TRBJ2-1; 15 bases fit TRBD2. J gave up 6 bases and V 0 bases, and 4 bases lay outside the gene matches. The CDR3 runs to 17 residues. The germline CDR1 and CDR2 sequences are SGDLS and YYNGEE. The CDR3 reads CASSVGTSGRAGNEQFF. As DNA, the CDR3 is TGTGCCAGCAGCGTAGGGACTAGCGGGAGGGCCGGCAATGAGCAGTTCTTC.

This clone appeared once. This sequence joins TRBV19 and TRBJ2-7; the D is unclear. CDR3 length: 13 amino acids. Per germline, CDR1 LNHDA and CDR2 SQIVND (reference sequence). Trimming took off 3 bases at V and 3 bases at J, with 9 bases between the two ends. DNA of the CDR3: TGTGCCAGTAGTATTCCCGGAGACTACGAGCAGTACTTC. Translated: CASSIPGDYEQYF.

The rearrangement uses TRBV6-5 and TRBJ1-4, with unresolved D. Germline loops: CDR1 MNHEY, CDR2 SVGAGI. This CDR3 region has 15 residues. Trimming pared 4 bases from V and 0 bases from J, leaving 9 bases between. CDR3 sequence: CASSLFTATNEKLFF. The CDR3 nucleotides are TGTGCCAGCAGTTTGTTCACAGCAACTAATGAAAAACTGTTTTTT.

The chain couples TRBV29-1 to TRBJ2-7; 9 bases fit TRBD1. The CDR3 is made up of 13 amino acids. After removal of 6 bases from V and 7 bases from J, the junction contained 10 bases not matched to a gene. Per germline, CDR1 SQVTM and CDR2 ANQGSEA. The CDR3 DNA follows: TGCAGCGTCCTAGGGGACAGGGAAAAGGAGCAGTACTTC. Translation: CSVLGDREKEQYF.

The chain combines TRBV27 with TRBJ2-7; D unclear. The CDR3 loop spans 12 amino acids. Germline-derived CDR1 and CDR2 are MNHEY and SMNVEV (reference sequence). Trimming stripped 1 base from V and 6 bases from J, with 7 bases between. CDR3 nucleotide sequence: TGTGCCAGCAGTTTATTAGGTGGCGAGCAGTACTTC. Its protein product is CASSLLGGEQYF.

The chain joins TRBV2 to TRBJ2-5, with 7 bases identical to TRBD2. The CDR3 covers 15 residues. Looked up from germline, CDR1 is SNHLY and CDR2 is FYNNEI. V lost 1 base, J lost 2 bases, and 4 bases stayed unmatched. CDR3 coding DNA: TGTGCCAGCAGTGAAGTGGGGACTACTCAAGAGACCCAGTACTTC. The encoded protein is CASSEVGTTQETQYF.

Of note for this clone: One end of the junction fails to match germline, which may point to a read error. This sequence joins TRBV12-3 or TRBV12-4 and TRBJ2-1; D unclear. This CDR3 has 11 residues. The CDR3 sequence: CASSLNKEQFF. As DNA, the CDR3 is TGTGCCAGCAGTTTGAACAAAGAGCAGTTCTTC.

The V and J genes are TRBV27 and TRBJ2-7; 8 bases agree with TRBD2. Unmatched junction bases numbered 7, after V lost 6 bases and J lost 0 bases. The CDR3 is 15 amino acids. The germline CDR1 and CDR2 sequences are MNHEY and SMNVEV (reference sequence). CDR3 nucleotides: TGTGCCAGCAGCTCGAGCGGGGGCAGCTCCTACGAGCAGTACTTC. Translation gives CASSSSGGSSYEQYF.

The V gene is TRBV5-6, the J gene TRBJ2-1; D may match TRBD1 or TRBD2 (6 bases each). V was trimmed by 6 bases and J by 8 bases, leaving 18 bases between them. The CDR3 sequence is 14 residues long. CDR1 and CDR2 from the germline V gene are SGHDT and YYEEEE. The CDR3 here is CASIRGGNWDEQFF. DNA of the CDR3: TGTGCCAGCATCAGGGGCGGGAATTGGGATGAGCAGTTCTTC.